This TCR beta chain was profiled in a study of regulatory T cells in long-lasting Graves disease. With iRepertoire HTBI primers and Arm-PCR of CDR3 regions, TCR beta libraries were built. Each CDR3 protein is one row after TCRdb ran MiXCR on the multiplex PCR reads. Among more than 300,000 distinct CDR3 sequences, 15% were seen once, and the ten largest hold about 20%. As to time point: newly diagnosed GD, antithyroid drugs for less than 3 months. Researchers made the TCR library from RNA that was extracted from PBMCs. This CDR3 region has 11 residues. Germline assignment: CDR1 DFQATT and CDR2 SNEGSKA (reference sequence). This clonotype has at least ten counts. Its ends do not fully match the called genes, so a read error is possible.

Specimen: peripheral blood mononuclear cells (PBMCs), collected at new diagnosis, from a patient treated with antithyroid drugs. The TCR was taken from a female donor with Graves disease. The rearrangement joins TRBV20-1 to TRBJ2-1; 12 bases align to TRBD2. The CDR3 nucleotides read TGCAGTGCTTCCGGACTAGCGGGAAGAAGATTC. This gives the protein CSASGLAGRRF.